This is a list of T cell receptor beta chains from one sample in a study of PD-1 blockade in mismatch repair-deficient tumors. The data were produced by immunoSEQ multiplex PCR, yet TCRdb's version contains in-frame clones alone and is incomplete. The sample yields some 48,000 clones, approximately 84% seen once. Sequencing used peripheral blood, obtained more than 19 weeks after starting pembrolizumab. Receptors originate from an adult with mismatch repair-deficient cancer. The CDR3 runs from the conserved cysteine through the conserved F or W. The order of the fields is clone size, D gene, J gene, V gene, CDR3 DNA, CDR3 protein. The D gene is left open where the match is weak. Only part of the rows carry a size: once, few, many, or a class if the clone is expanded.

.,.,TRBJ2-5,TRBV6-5,TGTGCCAGCAGTTCTGCGACTAGCCAAGAGACCCAGTACTTC,CASSSATSQETQYF
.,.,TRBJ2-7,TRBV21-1,TGTGCCAGCGACCTCTCTGGGGGCGCTTACGAGCAGTACTTC,CASDLSGGAYEQYF
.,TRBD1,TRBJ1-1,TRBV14,TGTGCCAGCAGCCAGGTTCCATTTACGGGACAGCGGATGAACACTGAAGCTTTCTTT,CASSQVPFTGQRMNTEAFF
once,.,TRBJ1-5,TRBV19,TGTGCCAGTAGTGGGGGGCTGGGAATAAGCAATCAGCCCCAGCATTTT,CASSGGLGISNQPQHF
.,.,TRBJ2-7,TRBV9,TGTGCCAGCAGCGTAGCGGGAGCGGACTACGAGCAGTACTTC,CASSVAGADYEQYF
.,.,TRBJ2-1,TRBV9,TGTGCCAGCAAAACTGGGGACTCTTACAATGAGCAGTTCTTC,CASKTGDSYNEQFF
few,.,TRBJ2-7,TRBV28,TGTGCCAGCAGTTTATCGTCGGGCGAGCAGTACTTC,CASSLSSGEQYF
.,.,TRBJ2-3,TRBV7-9,TGTGCCAGCAGCTCGATAGGGGGTCACACAGATACGCAGTATTTT,CASSSIGGHTDTQYF
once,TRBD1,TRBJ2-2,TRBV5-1,TGCGCCAGCAGGACCGGGACAGGGCGCACCGGGGAGCTGTTTTTT,CASRTGTGRTGELFF
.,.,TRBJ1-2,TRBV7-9,TGTGCCAGCACCTGGACTCAGGGGCCCGACTATGGCTACACCTTC,CASTWTQGPDYGYTF
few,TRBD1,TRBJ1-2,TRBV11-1,TGTGCCAGCAGCCACCCGGGACAGGGGAATGGCTACACCTTC,CASSHPGQGNGYTF
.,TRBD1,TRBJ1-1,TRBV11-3,TGTGCCAGCAGCCGCCAGGGGGGGAACACTGAAGCTTTCTTT,CASSRQGGNTEAFF
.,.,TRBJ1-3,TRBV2,TGTGCCAGCAGTGAGAGGGCCGTAAACTCTGGAAACACCATATATTTT,CASSERAVNSGNTIYF
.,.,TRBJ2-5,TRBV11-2,TGTGCCAGCAGCTTAGAAGAGACCCAGTACTTC,CASSLEETQYF
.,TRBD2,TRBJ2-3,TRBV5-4,TGTGCCAGCAGCTTAAGATCGGGGAGGGCCGGGAATACGCAGTATTTT,CASSLRSGRAGNTQYF
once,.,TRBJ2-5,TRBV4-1,TGCGCCAGCAGCCAAGGGGCTAGCAGCCAAGAGACCCAGTACTTC,CASSQGASSQETQYF